This T cell receptor (beta chain) was documented in a study of cytomegalovirus exposure and HLA in healthy donors. PCR primers comprised 60 Vbeta and 13 Jbeta primers. Using immunoSEQ multiplex PCR, the repertoire was profiled, and TCRdb retains in-frame clones only, with some absent. Of about 200,000 clones in the sample, roughly 80% were seen once. There are 14 residues in the CDR3. Trimming pared 4 bases from V and 1 base from J, leaving 8 bases between. Germline CDR1 reads SGHDT; CDR2 reads YYEEEE. Sequencing was carried out using PBMCs. This clonotype was obtained from a woman in her twenties or thirties in good health and CMV-seropositive. V gene TRBV5-6 combines with J gene TRBJ1-4, with a possible D match to TRBD1 (6 bases). The CDR3 loop reads CASSPGVTNEKLFF. The CDR3, as DNA: TGTGCCAGCAGCCCAGGGGTAACTAATGAAAAACTGTTTTTT.